The T cell receptor beta chain under discussion was sequenced for a study of cytomegalovirus exposure and HLA in healthy donors (dated by TCRdb to 2017 to 2019). At the level of the whole study: The 666 repertoires of the first cohort and the roughly 120 validation repertoires were produced on the same platform, according to a later analysis. The study was designed to test whether signatures of past pathogen exposure could be identified by cataloging public T cell receptors. In addition to the first cohort of approximately 670 subjects, a separate validation cohort of some 120 different subjects was used. To predict cytomegalovirus infection status, the study combined high-throughput TCR immunosequencing, statistical association of individual TCRs with disease status, and machine learning. Broad study findings and their caveats: The authors suggested that the approach could potentially be extended to other disease states and immunological phenotypes. The classifier was reported to diagnose cytomegalovirus status with high specificity and sensitivity in both the original and validation cohorts. The study listed approximately 150 TCR beta chains as associated with cytomegalovirus. Of the cluster scores, approximately 95% were above 0 in a later analysis, which found that TCRs clustered in the first cohort also tended to co-occur in the 120 validation repertoires. A later analysis had no HLA typing for the validation cohort, so co-occurrence there was scored across all 110 or so repertoires. Across donors, most TCR sequences were observed very rarely, whereas some public TCRs were present in many individuals. In vitro tests confirmed that a few of the cytomegalovirus-associated TCR beta chains recognize cytomegalovirus antigens.

Separate from the approximately 670-subject first cohort, the validation cohort of 120 subjects was the group to which the donors belonged. As to this clone: Its specific antigen is unknown. It has no much larger one-base neighbor in the sample; base qualities were not kept.

The protocol used for the library was the immunoSEQ multiplex PCR assay. On the authors' methods: To diagnose cytomegalovirus status from the catalog of TCR beta chain sequences, a statistical classification framework was built. The source is immuneACCESS, and TCRdb retained only in-frame sequences with V and J called. Part of the clones is not carried over; for the studies checked, unresolved V genes explain less than half of this, and the remainder is unexplained. V, J and clone size are those of that table, while D and trimming were read from the DNA. The sample records 65,000 or so clones, 92% of which are singletons. Around 1.4% of the sample is held by the ten biggest clonotypes. Relative to germline, V is 2 bases shorter and J is 3 bases shorter, with 16 bases between their ends. Measured from the cysteine to the phenylalanine, the CDR3 is 16 residues long. Solely the CDR3 DNA is kept, with 48 bases framed from the first base. CDR1 and CDR2, per the germline V gene (reference sequence), are MNHNY and SVGAGI.

The V and J genes are TRBV6-6 and TRBJ1-2; perhaps TRBD1 is the D gene, with 5 bases matching. The receptor comes from a woman under 30 in good health and CMV-seronegative. Material: PBMCs. The CDR3 has the sequence CASSYVGRGLDYGYTF. The bases are TGTGCCAGCAGTTACGTGGGGCGGGGTCTTGACTATGGCTACACCTTC.